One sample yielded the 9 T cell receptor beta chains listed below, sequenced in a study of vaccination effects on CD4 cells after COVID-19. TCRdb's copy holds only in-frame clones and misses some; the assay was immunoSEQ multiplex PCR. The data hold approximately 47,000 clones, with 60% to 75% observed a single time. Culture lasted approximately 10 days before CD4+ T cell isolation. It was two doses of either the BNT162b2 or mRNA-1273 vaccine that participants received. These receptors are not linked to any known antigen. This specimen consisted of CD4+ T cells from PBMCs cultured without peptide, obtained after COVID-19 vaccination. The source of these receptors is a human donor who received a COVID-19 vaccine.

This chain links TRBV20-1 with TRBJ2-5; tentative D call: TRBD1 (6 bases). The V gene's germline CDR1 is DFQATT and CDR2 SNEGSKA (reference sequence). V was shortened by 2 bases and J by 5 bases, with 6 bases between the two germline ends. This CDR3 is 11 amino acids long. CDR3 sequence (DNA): TGCAGTGCTAGAACAGGGGAGACCCAGTACTTC. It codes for CSARTGETQYF.

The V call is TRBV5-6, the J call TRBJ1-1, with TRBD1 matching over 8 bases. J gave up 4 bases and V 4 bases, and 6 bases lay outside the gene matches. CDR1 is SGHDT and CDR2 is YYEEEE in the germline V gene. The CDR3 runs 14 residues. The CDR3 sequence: CASSGDRGLTEAFF. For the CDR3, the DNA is TGTGCCAGCAGCGGCGACAGGGGACTCACTGAAGCTTTCTTT.

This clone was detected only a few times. The CDR3 DNA is TGCAGCGTTGTTCAGGGATACACTGAAGCTTTCTTT. Translation gives CSVVQGYTEAFF. The gene calls are TRBV29-1 and TRBJ1-1, with D possibly being TRBD1 (5 bases). CDR1 is SQVTM, CDR2 ANQGSEA, per germline. The CDR3 consists of 12 residues. Between the trimmed V and J ends, which lost 4 bases and 3 bases, there was a span of 9 bases.

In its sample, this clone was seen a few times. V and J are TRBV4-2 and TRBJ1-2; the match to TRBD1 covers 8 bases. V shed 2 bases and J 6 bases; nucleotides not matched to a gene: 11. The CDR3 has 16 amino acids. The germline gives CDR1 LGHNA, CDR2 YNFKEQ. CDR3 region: CASSQRPRAGGDGYTF. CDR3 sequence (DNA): TGTGCCAGCAGCCAACGGCCCCGAGCAGGGGGCGATGGCTACACCTTC.

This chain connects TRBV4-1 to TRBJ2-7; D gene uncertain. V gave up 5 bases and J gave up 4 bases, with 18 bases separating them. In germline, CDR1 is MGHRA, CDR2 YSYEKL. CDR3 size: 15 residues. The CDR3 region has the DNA TGCGCCAGCAGCGAAGGACCCGGACGGCAGTACGAGCAGTACTTC. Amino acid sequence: CASSEGPGRQYEQYF.

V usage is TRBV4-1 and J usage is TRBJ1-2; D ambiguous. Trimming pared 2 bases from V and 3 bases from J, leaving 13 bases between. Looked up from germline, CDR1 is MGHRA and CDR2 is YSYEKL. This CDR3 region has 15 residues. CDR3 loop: CASSQRTRRYYGYTF. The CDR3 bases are TGCGCCAGCAGCCAAAGAACACGGAGGTACTATGGCTACACCTTC.

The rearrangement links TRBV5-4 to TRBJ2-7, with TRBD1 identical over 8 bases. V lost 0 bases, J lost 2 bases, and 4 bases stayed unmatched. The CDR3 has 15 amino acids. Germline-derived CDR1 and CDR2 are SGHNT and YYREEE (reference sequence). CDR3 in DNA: TGTGCCAGCAGCTTGGGACAGGGGATCACCTACGAGCAGTACTTC. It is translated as CASSLGQGITYEQYF.

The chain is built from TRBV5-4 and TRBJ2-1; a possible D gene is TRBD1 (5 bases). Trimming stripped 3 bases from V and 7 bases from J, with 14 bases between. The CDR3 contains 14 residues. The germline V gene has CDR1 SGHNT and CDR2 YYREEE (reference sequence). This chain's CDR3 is CASSSKLGLNEQFF. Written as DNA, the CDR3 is TGTGCCAGCAGCTCAAAGTTGGGGCTGAATGAGCAGTTCTTC.

CDR3 DNA sequence: TGTGCCTCCGAGGGGGGGAGCTCTGGAAACACCATATATTTT. Translation gives CASEGGSSGNTIYF. The genes are TRBV6-5 and TRBJ1-3, with D tentatively TRBD1 (6 bases). Per the germline V gene, CDR1 is MNHEY and CDR2 is SVGAGI. The CDR3 has 14 residues. With 11 bases removed from V and 0 bases from J, the gap between germline ends came to 14 bases.